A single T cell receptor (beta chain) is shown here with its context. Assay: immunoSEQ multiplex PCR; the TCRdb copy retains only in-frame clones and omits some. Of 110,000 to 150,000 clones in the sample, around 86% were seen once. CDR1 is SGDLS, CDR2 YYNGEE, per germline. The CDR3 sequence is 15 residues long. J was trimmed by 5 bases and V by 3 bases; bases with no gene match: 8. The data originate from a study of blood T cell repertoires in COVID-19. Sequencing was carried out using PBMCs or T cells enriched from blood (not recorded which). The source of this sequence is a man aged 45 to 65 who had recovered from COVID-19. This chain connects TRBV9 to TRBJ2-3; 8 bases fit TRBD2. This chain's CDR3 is CASSGHGGAGDTQYF. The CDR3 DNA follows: TGTGCCAGCAGCGGCCACGGGGGGGCGGGAGATACGCAGTATTTT.